This TCR beta chain was retrieved from a study of cytomegalovirus exposure and HLA in healthy donors. V lost 0 bases and J 10 bases, leaving 11 bases between the germline ends. The CDR3 spans 13 residues. Germline V gives CDR1 SGDLS, CDR2 YYNGEE. TCRdb's copy holds only in-frame clones and misses some; the assay was immunoSEQ multiplex PCR. The sample carries over 150,000 clones, 70% to 90% recorded once. The receptor was derived from a human donor in good health. Sequencing input: PBMCs. The chain couples TRBV9 to TRBJ2-1, with D perhaps matching TRBD1 (5 bases). CDR3 loop: CASSVGGSDEQFF. The CDR3 DNA is TGTGCCAGCAGCGTAGGGGGCTCTGACGAGCAGTTCTTC.